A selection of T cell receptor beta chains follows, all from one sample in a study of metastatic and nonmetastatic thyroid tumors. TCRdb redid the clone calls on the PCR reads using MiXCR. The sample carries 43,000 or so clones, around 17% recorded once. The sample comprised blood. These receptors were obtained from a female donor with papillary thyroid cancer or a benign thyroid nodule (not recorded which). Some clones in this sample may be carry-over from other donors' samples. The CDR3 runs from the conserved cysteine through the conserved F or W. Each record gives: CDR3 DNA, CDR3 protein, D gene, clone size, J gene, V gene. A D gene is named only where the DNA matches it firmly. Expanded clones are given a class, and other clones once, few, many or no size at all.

cdr3_nt: TGTGCCAGCAGCCGGACCCCGGGACAGGGGGGGGTCTACACCTTC
cdr3_aa: CASSRTPGQGGVYTF
d_call: TRBD1
clone_size: -
j_call: TRBJ1-2
v_call: TRBV27

cdr3_nt: TGCGCCAGCAGCCAAGCACCAGGTTATATAAACACCATATATTTT
cdr3_aa: CASSQAPGYINTIYF
d_call: -
clone_size: few
j_call: TRBJ1-3
v_call: TRBV4-1

cdr3_nt: TGTGCCAGCAGCTCCATCCAGCGGTCTACGTACGAGCAGTACTTC
cdr3_aa: CASSSIQRSTYEQYF
d_call: -
clone_size: many
j_call: TRBJ2-7
v_call: TRBV11-2

cdr3_nt: TGTGCCAGCCGGACAGGGAATAACTATGGCTACACCTTC
cdr3_aa: CASRTGNNYGYTF
d_call: TRBD1
clone_size: many
j_call: TRBJ1-2
v_call: TRBV3-1

cdr3_nt: TGCGCCAGCAGCTTGGCAGGGCCCCATCATGGAAACACCATATATTTT
cdr3_aa: CASSLAGPHHGNTIYF
d_call: -
clone_size: many
j_call: TRBJ1-3
v_call: TRBV5-1

cdr3_nt: TGTGCCAGCAGACTTACCACGGGAGCCGCAGCCGGGGAGCTGTTTTTT
cdr3_aa: CASRLTTGAAAGELFF
d_call: -
clone_size: few
j_call: TRBJ2-2
v_call: TRBV6-1

cdr3_nt: TGTGCCATCAGTGAGGGGGCTGTAGGGCCCTCGCTCAATGAGCAGTTCTTC
cdr3_aa: CAISEGAVGPSLNEQFF
d_call: -
clone_size: -
j_call: TRBJ2-1
v_call: TRBV10-3

cdr3_nt: TGTGCCAGCAGCCCAACCAGGGCTAGCGGGTATCAAGAGACCCAGTACTTC
cdr3_aa: CASSPTRASGYQETQYF
d_call: TRBD2
clone_size: few
j_call: TRBJ2-5
v_call: TRBV14

cdr3_nt: TGCGCCAGCAGCCAAGATAGGGACACTGGAGACAATGAGCAGTTCTTC
cdr3_aa: CASSQDRDTGDNEQFF
d_call: -
clone_size: many
j_call: TRBJ2-1
v_call: TRBV4-1

cdr3_nt: TGTGCCAGCAGTTTTAGAGGGGTTCGTTCTGGGGCCAACGTCCTGACTTTC
cdr3_aa: CASSFRGVRSGANVLTF
d_call: -
clone_size: many
j_call: TRBJ2-6
v_call: TRBV12-3/TRBV12-4

cdr3_nt: TGTGCCAACAGCCCCGGGGGAGCGGGAGTGTACGAGCAGTACTTC
cdr3_aa: CANSPGGAGVYEQYF
d_call: TRBD2
clone_size: -
j_call: TRBJ2-7
v_call: TRBV7-3

cdr3_nt: TGTGCCAGCAGCTCGACAGGGTCCGGGACCCAGTACTTC
cdr3_aa: CASSSTGSGTQYF
d_call: TRBD1
clone_size: many
j_call: TRBJ2-5
v_call: TRBV13

cdr3_nt: TGCGCCAGCAGCTTGGCCCTTACCGACAGGGGCACTGAAGCTTTCTTT
cdr3_aa: CASSLALTDRGTEAFF
d_call: TRBD1
clone_size: many
j_call: TRBJ1-1
v_call: TRBV5-1

cdr3_nt: TGTGCCAGCAGTTCAAGAAACTATGGCTACACCTTC
cdr3_aa: CASSSRNYGYTF
d_call: -
clone_size: -
j_call: TRBJ1-2
v_call: TRBV6-5

cdr3_nt: TGTGCCAGCAGTCGACTAGGGGCGAACACCGGGGAGCTGTTTTTT
cdr3_aa: CASSRLGANTGELFF
d_call: -
clone_size: many
j_call: TRBJ2-2
v_call: TRBV6-1

cdr3_nt: TGTGCCAGCAGTAGGGGGGCTAGCGGGACCCCAGATACGCAGTATTTT
cdr3_aa: CASSRGASGTPDTQYF
d_call: TRBD2
clone_size: many
j_call: TRBJ2-3
v_call: TRBV9

cdr3_nt: TGTGCCAGCAGCCCCGGACCCACCGGGGAGCTGTTTTTT
cdr3_aa: CASSPGPTGELFF
d_call: -
clone_size: -
j_call: TRBJ2-2
v_call: TRBV7-2

cdr3_nt: TGTGCCAGCAGTGAATACCCGATTGGTGCAGGGGGCACAGAGACCCAGTACTTC
cdr3_aa: CASSEYPIGAGGTETQYF
d_call: TRBD1
clone_size: many
j_call: TRBJ2-5
v_call: TRBV6-1

cdr3_nt: TGTGCCAGCAGTTTCGTTCCCGCGGACCAAGATACGCAGTATTTT
cdr3_aa: CASSFVPADQDTQYF
d_call: -
clone_size: few
j_call: TRBJ2-3
v_call: TRBV28

cdr3_nt: TGTGCCAGCAGTACCGTCGGGGACAAGGACATTTCCTACGAGCAGTACTTC
cdr3_aa: CASSTVGDKDISYEQYF
d_call: -
clone_size: many
j_call: TRBJ2-7
v_call: TRBV28

cdr3_nt: TGTGCCAGCAGTCGATCCTTCAATGAGCAGTTCTTC
cdr3_aa: CASSRSFNEQFF
d_call: -
clone_size: medium-sized
j_call: TRBJ2-1
v_call: TRBV12-3/TRBV12-4

cdr3_nt: TGTGCCAGCAGCTTAATTAGCGGGAGTATAGATGAGCAGTTCTTC
cdr3_aa: CASSLISGSIDEQFF
d_call: TRBD2
clone_size: -
j_call: TRBJ2-1
v_call: TRBV7-3

cdr3_nt: TGCAGTGCCATGGGGGGAGATATCTACAATGAGCAGTTCTTC
cdr3_aa: CSAMGGDIYNEQFF
d_call: -
clone_size: many
j_call: TRBJ2-1
v_call: TRBV20-1

cdr3_nt: TGTGCCAGCAGCTTGAGACCCGGGACAGGTACAGATACGCAGTATTTT
cdr3_aa: CASSLRPGTGTDTQYF
d_call: TRBD1
clone_size: -
j_call: TRBJ2-3
v_call: TRBV7-3

cdr3_nt: TGTGCCTGGAGGCAGTGTTCCGGGGATCTGTTTTTT
cdr3_aa: CAWRQCSGDLFF
d_call: -
clone_size: -
j_call: TRBJ2-2
v_call: TRBV30

cdr3_nt: TGTGCCAGCAGCCAAGACTCTAGGAGGAATGAGCAGTTCTTC
cdr3_aa: CASSQDSRRNEQFF
d_call: -
clone_size: few
j_call: TRBJ2-1
v_call: TRBV3-1

cdr3_nt: TGCAGTGCCCCACAGGACTTATACACTGAAGCTTTCTTT
cdr3_aa: CSAPQDLYTEAFF
d_call: -
clone_size: many
j_call: TRBJ1-1
v_call: TRBV20-1

cdr3_nt: TGCGCCAGCAGCTTGGAGTTCGGGGGGGAAAAACTGTTTTTT
cdr3_aa: CASSLEFGGEKLFF
d_call: -
clone_size: many
j_call: TRBJ1-4
v_call: TRBV5-1

cdr3_nt: TGTGCCAGCAGTTACTCGCCCGGACAGAGGAATCTCGGGTATACTAATGAAAAACTGTTTTTT
cdr3_aa: CASSYSPGQRNLGYTNEKLFF
d_call: -
clone_size: many
j_call: TRBJ1-4
v_call: TRBV6-2/TRBV6-3

cdr3_nt: TGTGCCAGCAGCCCGACAGGGGGCGCGCACACCATATATTTT
cdr3_aa: CASSPTGGAHTIYF
d_call: TRBD1
clone_size: many
j_call: TRBJ1-3
v_call: TRBV6-1

cdr3_nt: TGTGCCTGGAGTGCTAGCACAGATACGCAGTATTTT
cdr3_aa: CAWSASTDTQYF
d_call: -
clone_size: -
j_call: TRBJ2-3
v_call: TRBV30

cdr3_nt: TGTGCCAGCAGACGCACAGGGGCCGGAAACACCATATATTTT
cdr3_aa: CASRRTGAGNTIYF
d_call: TRBD1
clone_size: many
j_call: TRBJ1-3
v_call: TRBV14

cdr3_nt: TGTGCCAGCAGTAGGACGGTTCTGACAGATACGCAGTATTTT
cdr3_aa: CASSRTVLTDTQYF
d_call: -
clone_size: few
j_call: TRBJ2-3
v_call: TRBV6-1

cdr3_nt: TGTGCCAGCGGTTTCCGGACGGTAAACGAAAAACTGTTTTTT
cdr3_aa: CASGFRTVNEKLFF
d_call: -
clone_size: few
j_call: TRBJ1-4
v_call: TRBV12-3/TRBV12-4

cdr3_nt: TGTGCCACCAGCCGGGACAGGGGGGGAATCTACGAGCAGTACTTC
cdr3_aa: CATSRDRGGIYEQYF
d_call: TRBD1
clone_size: many
j_call: TRBJ2-7
v_call: TRBV15

cdr3_nt: TGTGCCAGCAGTTCCGGACTAGCGGGAAAAGAGACCCAGTACTTC
cdr3_aa: CASSSGLAGKETQYF
d_call: TRBD2
clone_size: -
j_call: TRBJ2-5
v_call: TRBV6-5

cdr3_nt: TGCGCCAGCCGCGGAAGCGAGGCGACCCAGTACTTC
cdr3_aa: CASRGSEATQYF
d_call: -
clone_size: many
j_call: TRBJ2-5
v_call: TRBV4-1

cdr3_nt: TGTGCCAGCAGTTACTCGTCAGAAACCTACGAGCAGTACTTC
cdr3_aa: CASSYSSETYEQYF
d_call: -
clone_size: many
j_call: TRBJ2-7
v_call: TRBV6-5

cdr3_nt: TGTGCCAGTCAAGGACAGGTTGGTGAAAAACTGTTTTTT
cdr3_aa: CASQGQVGEKLFF
d_call: TRBD1
clone_size: many
j_call: TRBJ1-4
v_call: TRBV19

cdr3_nt: TGTGCCAGCAGCCAAGATCACAGGCTATACGAGCAGTACTTC
cdr3_aa: CASSQDHRLYEQYF
d_call: -
clone_size: many
j_call: TRBJ2-7
v_call: TRBV3-1

cdr3_nt: TGCGCCAGCAGTGAAATAGCCAGCCTAAAACAGTTCTTC
cdr3_aa: CASSEIASLKQFF
d_call: -
clone_size: many
j_call: TRBJ2-1
v_call: TRBV10-2

cdr3_nt: TGTGCCAGCTCAACTAAACCGGGACAGGGCTCCTACGAGCAGTACTTC
cdr3_aa: CASSTKPGQGSYEQYF
d_call: TRBD1
clone_size: many
j_call: TRBJ2-7
v_call: TRBV5-4

cdr3_nt: TGCGCCAGCAGCTTGGGGGCACGGAACACTGAAGCTTTCTTT
cdr3_aa: CASSLGARNTEAFF
d_call: -
clone_size: -
j_call: TRBJ1-1
v_call: TRBV5-1

cdr3_nt: TGCAGCGTGGCTGACAGTCGGAACACTGAAGCTTTCTTT
cdr3_aa: CSVADSRNTEAFF
d_call: -
clone_size: -
j_call: TRBJ1-1
v_call: TRBV29-1

cdr3_nt: TGTGCCAGTAGTACCGGGGGGACAGGAACCACCTACGAGCAGTACTTC
cdr3_aa: CASSTGGTGTTYEQYF
d_call: -
clone_size: many
j_call: TRBJ2-7
v_call: TRBV19

cdr3_nt: TGTGCCAGCAGTGCTTCTATAGCGTGTGGTACGGGTGAGCAGTTCTTC
cdr3_aa: CASSASIACGTGEQFF
d_call: -
clone_size: -
j_call: TRBJ2-1
v_call: TRBV6-1

cdr3_nt: TGTGCCAGTCGTTCAGGGGTTTATGAAAAACTGTTTTTT
cdr3_aa: CASRSGVYEKLFF
d_call: -
clone_size: many
j_call: TRBJ1-4
v_call: TRBV19

cdr3_nt: TGTGCCAGCAGTGTTCAGGGGGCGGTTGAAAAACTGTTTTTT
cdr3_aa: CASSVQGAVEKLFF
d_call: TRBD1
clone_size: many
j_call: TRBJ1-4
v_call: TRBV2

cdr3_nt: TGTGCCAGCAGTCCAGCGGGAGACGGCGGGGAGCTGTTTTTT
cdr3_aa: CASSPAGDGGELFF
d_call: TRBD2
clone_size: few
j_call: TRBJ2-2
v_call: TRBV12-3/TRBV12-4

cdr3_nt: TGTGCCAGCAGCTTAGTACAGCAAAGTGGAGCTTTCTTT
cdr3_aa: CASSLVQQSGAFF
d_call: -
clone_size: many
j_call: TRBJ1-1
v_call: TRBV11-3

cdr3_nt: TGTGCCAGCAGTGACCAGGGTTCGCCCCAGCATTTT
cdr3_aa: CASSDQGSPQHF
d_call: -
clone_size: many
j_call: TRBJ1-5
v_call: TRBV6-1

cdr3_nt: TGTGCCAGCAGCTTGGGGGTAGCGGGACACGGCTACGAGCAGTACTTC
cdr3_aa: CASSLGVAGHGYEQYF
d_call: TRBD2
clone_size: many
j_call: TRBJ2-7
v_call: TRBV5-5

cdr3_nt: TGCGCCAGCAGCCAAGATGGGACAGCCTACACTGAAGCTTTCTTT
cdr3_aa: CASSQDGTAYTEAFF
d_call: TRBD1
clone_size: -
j_call: TRBJ1-1
v_call: TRBV4-3

cdr3_nt: TGCAGTGCTAGCTCAAATCAGCCCCAGCATTTT
cdr3_aa: CSASSNQPQHF
d_call: -
clone_size: -
j_call: TRBJ1-5
v_call: TRBV20-1

cdr3_nt: TGCGCCAGCAGCCCCGGGACAGGCAATCAGCCCCAGCATTTT
cdr3_aa: CASSPGTGNQPQHF
d_call: TRBD1
clone_size: many
j_call: TRBJ1-5
v_call: TRBV5-1

cdr3_nt: TGTGCCAGCAGTGTGCGGGGATACTTCTACGAGCAGTACTTC
cdr3_aa: CASSVRGYFYEQYF
d_call: -
clone_size: few
j_call: TRBJ2-7
v_call: TRBV25-1

cdr3_nt: TGTTCCAGCAGCCCGACATGGGGCGAGACCCAGTACTTC
cdr3_aa: CSSSPTWGETQYF
d_call: -
clone_size: few
j_call: TRBJ2-5
v_call: TRBV28